Shown below are 8 T cell receptor delta chains from a single sample sequenced in a study of gamma delta lymphoproliferative disorders and STAT genes. PBMCs from patients and controls supplied the genomic DNA for sequencing. TCRdb fed the multiplex PCR reads to CATT. The sample comprises 1,200 or so delta-chain clones, around 1.8% of which are singletons, and roughly 54% rests with the top ten. Sequences were obtained from blood. These receptors came from a human donor in good health.

This clone was seen a handful of times. A read error likely explains why the TCRdb protein, taken from a much larger clone, differs from this DNA's translation at residue 8; the protein shown is translated from the DNA. V usage is TRDV1 and J usage is TRDJ1; 12 positions match TRDD3. CDR1 is TSWWSYY, CDR2 QGS, per germline. V shed 3 bases, J shed 11 bases, and the junction held 16 bases outside the gene matches. The CDR3 has 17 amino acids. CDR3 sequence reads: CALGDDLLLLGDTGLIF. Here the CDR3 DNA reads TGTGCTCTTGGGGATGACCTTCTCCTACTGGGGGATACTGGGCTCATCTTT.

This clone occurred a few times. A far more abundant clone sits one base away, making this likely a read error. This sample includes further DNA sequences coding for the same CDR3. The rearrangement joins TRDV1 to TRDJ1, with 7 nucleotides matching TRDD2. Germline CDR1 reads TSWWSYY; CDR2 reads QGS. The CDR3 totals 17 residues. CDR3 nucleotide sequence: TGTGCTCTTGGGGGAACCTTCCTCCGTTGGGGCGCCGATAAACTTATCTTT. Residues: CALGGTFLRWGADKLIF.

At least ten counts were recorded for this clone. A single base is all that separates this from a far larger clone, so a read error is likely. The sample contains more than one DNA sequence encoding this CDR3. The chain couples TRDV1 to TRDJ1; D possibly matches TRDD2 or TRDD3 (5 bases each). In germline, CDR1 is TSWWSYY, CDR2 QGS. This CDR3 comprises 18 residues. In DNA, the CDR3 is TGTGCTCTTGGGGAACCTTTGTATGGGGAGCCCTACACTGATAAACTCATCTTT. This sequence encodes CALGEPLYGEPYTDKLIF.

About this clone itself: With only one base between it and a far larger clone, this is likely a read error. This specimen includes other DNA sequences encoding the same CDR3. The chain recombines TRDV1 with TRDJ3; 8 bases fit TRDD3. CDR1 and CDR2 from the germline V gene are TSWWSYY and QGS. The CDR3 contains 19 residues. The CDR3 is CALGELGVINPWDTRQMFF. The CDR3 DNA is TGTGCTCTCGGGGAACTGGGGGTCATAAATCCCTGGGACACCCGACAGATGTTTTTC.

This clone was detected only a few times. Since a far larger clone is one base different, this is likely a read error. Other DNA sequences of this sample code for an identical CDR3. The chain couples TRDV1 to TRDJ1, with TRDD3 matching 12 bases. The germline CDR1 and CDR2 sequences are TSWWSYY and QGS. V lost 3 bases and J lost 5; bases outside the gene matches: 22. The CDR3 contains 21 residues. CDR3 DNA: TGTGCTCTTGGGGACAACTTCCTACCCTCTTACTGGGGGATACTTGTTGATAAACTCATCTTT. Its protein product is CALGDNFLPSYWGILVDKLIF.

Comments on this clone: The amino acid sequence in TCRdb belongs to a much larger clone and departs from this DNA's translation at residue 15, likely a sequencing read error; the sequence shown is translated from the DNA. The genes are TRDV1 and TRDJ1; D tentatively fits TRDD2 or TRDD3 (5 bases each). The CDR3 spans 18 residues. From germline, CDR1 is TSWWSYY and CDR2 QGS. The CDR3 DNA sequence: TGTGCTCTTGGGGAACCTTTGTATGGGGAGCCCTACACCGATACACTCATCTTT. It codes for CALGEPLYGEPYTDTLIF.

This clone was seen a handful of times. The TCRdb record carries a much larger clone's protein, which differs from this DNA's translation at residue 3; a read error is the likely cause, and the protein listed here is the DNA translation. The J gene is TRDJ1, the V gene TRDV1, with 7 bases identical to TRDD3. CDR3 size: 13 residues. The germline gives CDR1 TSWWSYY, CDR2 QGS. CDR3 loop: CAFGGPPSNKLIF. CDR3 DNA: TGTGCTTTTGGGGGACCTCCTTCGAATAAACTCATCTTT.

This clone was counted a few times. TCRdb attributes to this sequence the protein of a much larger clone, which differs from the DNA translation at residue 8; a read error is likely, and the protein displayed is translated from the DNA. The chain couples TRDV2 to TRDJ1; the match to TRDD3 covers 8 bases. Germline V lookup: CDR1 GEAIGNYY, CDR2 EKD. CDR3 size: 20 residues. V was clipped by 5 bases and J by 1 base; unmatched bases: 23. CDR3 sequence (DNA): TGTGCCTGTGTACCGCTCCCTCTTCTGGGGGACCAAGTCACCACCGATAAACTCATCTTT. It specifies CACVPLPLLGDQVTTDKLIF.